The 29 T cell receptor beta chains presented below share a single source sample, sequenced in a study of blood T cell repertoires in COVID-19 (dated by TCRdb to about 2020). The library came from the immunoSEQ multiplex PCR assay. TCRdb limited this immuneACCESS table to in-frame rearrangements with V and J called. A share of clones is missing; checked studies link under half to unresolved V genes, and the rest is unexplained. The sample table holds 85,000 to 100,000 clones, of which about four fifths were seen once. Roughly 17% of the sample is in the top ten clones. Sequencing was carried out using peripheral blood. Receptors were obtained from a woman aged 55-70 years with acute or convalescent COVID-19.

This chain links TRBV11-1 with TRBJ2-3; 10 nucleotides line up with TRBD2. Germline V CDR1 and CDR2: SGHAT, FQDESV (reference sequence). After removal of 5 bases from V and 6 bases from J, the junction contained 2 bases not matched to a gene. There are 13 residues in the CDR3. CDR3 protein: CASSPAGGDTQYF. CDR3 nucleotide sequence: TGTGCCAGCAGCCCAGCGGGGGGGGATACGCAGTATTTT.

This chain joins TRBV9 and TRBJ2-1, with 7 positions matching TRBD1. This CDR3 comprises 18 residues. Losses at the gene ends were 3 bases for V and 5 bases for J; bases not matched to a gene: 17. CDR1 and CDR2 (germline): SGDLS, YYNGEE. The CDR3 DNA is TGTGCCAGCAGCGCGTTCACACCGGGACAGCTAAGTAACAATGAGCAGTTCTTC. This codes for CASSAFTPGQLSNNEQFF.

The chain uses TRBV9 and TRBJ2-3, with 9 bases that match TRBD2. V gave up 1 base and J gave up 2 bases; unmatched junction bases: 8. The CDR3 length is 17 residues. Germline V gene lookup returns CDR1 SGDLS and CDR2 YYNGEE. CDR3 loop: CASSVSSGTYDTDTQYF. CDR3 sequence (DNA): TGTGCCAGCAGCGTATCTAGCGGGACCTACGACACAGATACGCAGTATTTT.

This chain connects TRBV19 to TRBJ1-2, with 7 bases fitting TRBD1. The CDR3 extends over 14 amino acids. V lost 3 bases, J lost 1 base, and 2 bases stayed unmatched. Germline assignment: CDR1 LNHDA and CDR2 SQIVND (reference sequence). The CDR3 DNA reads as TGTGCCAGTAGTATGGCAGGGGGTAACTATGGCTACACCTTC. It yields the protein CASSMAGGNYGYTF.

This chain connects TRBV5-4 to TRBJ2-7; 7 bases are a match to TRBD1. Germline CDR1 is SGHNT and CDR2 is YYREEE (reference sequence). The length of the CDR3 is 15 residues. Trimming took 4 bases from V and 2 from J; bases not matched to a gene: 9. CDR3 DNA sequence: TGTGCCAGCAGCAGAGATTACAGGGGAACCTACGAGCAGTACTTC. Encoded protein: CASSRDYRGTYEQYF.

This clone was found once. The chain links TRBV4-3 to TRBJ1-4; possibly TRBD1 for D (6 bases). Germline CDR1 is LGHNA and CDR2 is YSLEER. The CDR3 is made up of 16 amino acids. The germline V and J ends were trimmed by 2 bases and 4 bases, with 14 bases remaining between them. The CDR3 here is CASSQTQGTRNEKLFF. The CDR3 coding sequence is TGCGCCAGCAGCCAAACCCAGGGGACCCGTAATGAAAAACTGTTTTTT.

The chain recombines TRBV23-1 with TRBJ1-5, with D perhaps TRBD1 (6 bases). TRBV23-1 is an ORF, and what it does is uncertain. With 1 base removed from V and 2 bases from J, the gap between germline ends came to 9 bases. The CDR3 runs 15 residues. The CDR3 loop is CASSQWTEGNQPQHF. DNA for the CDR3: TGCGCCAGCAGTCAATGGACAGAGGGCAATCAGCCCCAGCATTTT.

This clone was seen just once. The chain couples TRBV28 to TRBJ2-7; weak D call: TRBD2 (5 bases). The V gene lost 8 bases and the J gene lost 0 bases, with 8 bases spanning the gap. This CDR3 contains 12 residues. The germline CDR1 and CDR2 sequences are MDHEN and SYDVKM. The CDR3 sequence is CASGSHSYEQYF. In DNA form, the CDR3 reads TGTGCCAGCGGGAGTCACTCCTACGAGCAGTACTTC.

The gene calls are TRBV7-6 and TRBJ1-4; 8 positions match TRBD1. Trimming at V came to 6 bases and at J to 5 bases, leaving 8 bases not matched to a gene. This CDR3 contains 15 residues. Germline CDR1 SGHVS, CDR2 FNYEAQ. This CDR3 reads CASSRKTGENEKLFF. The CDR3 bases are TGTGCCAGCAGTAGAAAGACAGGGGAGAATGAAAAACTGTTTTTT.

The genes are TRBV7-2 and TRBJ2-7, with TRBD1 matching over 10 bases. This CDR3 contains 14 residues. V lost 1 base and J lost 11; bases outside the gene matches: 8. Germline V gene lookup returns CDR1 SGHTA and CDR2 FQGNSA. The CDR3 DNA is TGTGCCAGCAGCTTAGATGGGACAGGGGTATTCGAGTACTTC. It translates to CASSLDGTGVFEYF.

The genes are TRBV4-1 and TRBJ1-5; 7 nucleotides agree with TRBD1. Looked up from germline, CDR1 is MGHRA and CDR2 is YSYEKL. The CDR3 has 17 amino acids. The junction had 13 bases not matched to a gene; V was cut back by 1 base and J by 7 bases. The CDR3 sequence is CASSQATATGARQPQHF. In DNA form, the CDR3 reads TGCGCCAGCAGCCAAGCGACTGCAACAGGGGCAAGGCAGCCCCAGCATTTT.

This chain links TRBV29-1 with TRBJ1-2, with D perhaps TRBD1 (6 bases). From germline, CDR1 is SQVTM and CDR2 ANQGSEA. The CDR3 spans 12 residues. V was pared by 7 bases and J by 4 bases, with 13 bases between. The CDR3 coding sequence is TGCAGCGATTCAGGGGCGCCCTATGGCTACACCTTC. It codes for CSDSGAPYGYTF.

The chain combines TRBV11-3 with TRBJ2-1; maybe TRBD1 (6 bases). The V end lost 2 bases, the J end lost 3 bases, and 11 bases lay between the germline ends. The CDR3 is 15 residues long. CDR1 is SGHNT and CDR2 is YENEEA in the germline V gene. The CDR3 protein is CASSLQGQVYNEQFF. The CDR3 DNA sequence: TGTGCCAGCAGCTTACAGGGGCAGGTCTACAATGAGCAGTTCTTC.

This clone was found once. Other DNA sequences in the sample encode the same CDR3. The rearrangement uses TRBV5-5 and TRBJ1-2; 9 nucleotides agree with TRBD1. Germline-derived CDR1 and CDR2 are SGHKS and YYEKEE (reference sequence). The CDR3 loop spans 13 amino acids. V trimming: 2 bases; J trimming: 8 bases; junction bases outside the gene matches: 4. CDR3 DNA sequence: TGTGCCAGCAGCTTACAGGGGGCGCGCGGCTACACCTTC. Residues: CASSLQGARGYTF.

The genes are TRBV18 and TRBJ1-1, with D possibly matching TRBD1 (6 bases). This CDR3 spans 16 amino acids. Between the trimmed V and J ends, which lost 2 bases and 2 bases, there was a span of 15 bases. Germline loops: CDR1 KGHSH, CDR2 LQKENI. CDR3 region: CASSPGGGRINTEAFF. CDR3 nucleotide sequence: TGTGCCAGCTCACCAGGGGGCGGGAGGATAAACACTGAAGCTTTCTTT. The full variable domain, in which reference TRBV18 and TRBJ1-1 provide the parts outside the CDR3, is NAGVMQNPRHLVRRRGQEARLRCSPMKGHSHVYWYRQLPEEGLKFMVYLQKENIIDESGMPKERFSAEFPKEGPSILRIQQVVRGDSAAYFCASSPGGGRINTEAFFGQGTRLTVV.

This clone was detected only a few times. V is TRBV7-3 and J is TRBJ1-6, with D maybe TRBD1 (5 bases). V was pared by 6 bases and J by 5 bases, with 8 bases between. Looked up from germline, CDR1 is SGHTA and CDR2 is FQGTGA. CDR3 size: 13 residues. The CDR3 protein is CASRQVDNSPLHF. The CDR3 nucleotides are TGTGCCAGCAGACAGGTGGATAATTCACCCCTCCACTTT.

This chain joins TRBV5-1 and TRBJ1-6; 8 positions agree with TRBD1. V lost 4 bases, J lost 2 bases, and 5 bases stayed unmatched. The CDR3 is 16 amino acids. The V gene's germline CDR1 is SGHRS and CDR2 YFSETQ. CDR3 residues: CASSPDRGPYNSPLHF. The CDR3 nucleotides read TGCGCCAGCAGCCCTGACAGGGGACCCTATAATTCACCCCTCCACTTT.

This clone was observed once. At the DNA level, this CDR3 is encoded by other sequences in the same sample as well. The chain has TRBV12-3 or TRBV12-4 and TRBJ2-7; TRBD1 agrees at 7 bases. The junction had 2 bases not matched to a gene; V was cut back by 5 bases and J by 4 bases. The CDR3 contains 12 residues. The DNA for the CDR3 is TGTGCCAGCAGTCCGGGACAGTACGAGCAGTACTTC. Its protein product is CASSPGQYEQYF.

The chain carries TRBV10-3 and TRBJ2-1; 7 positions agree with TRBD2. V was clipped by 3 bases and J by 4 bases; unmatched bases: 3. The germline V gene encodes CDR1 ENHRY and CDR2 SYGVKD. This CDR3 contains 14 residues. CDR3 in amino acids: CAISDLGLYNEQFF. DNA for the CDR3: TGTGCCATCAGTGATCTGGGACTATACAATGAGCAGTTCTTC.

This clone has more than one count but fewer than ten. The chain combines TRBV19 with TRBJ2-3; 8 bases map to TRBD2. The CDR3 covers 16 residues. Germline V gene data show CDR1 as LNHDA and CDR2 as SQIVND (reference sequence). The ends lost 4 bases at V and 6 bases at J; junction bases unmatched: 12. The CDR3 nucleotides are TGTGCCAGTAGTACCAACGTCGCGGGGGGCCTCGATACGCAGTATTTT. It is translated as CASSTNVAGGLDTQYF.

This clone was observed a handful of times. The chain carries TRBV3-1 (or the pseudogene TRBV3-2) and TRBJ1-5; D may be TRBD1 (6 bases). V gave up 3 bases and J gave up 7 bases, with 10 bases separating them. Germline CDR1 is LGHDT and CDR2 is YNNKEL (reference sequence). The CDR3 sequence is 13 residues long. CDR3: CASSHRGDQPQHF. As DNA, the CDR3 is TGTGCCAGCAGCCACAGGGGTGACCAGCCCCAGCATTTT.

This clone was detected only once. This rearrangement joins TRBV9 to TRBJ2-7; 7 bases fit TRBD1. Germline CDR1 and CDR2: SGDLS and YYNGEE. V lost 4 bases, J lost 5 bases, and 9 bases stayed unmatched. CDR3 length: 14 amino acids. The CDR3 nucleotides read TGTGCCAGCAGCCCCTCCGACAGGGTACACGAGCAGTACTTC. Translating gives CASSPSDRVHEQYF. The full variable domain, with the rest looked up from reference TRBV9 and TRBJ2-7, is DSGVTQTPKHLITATGQRVTLRCSPRSGDLSVYWYQQSLDQGLQFLIQYYNGEERAKGNILERFSAQQFPDLHSELNLSSLELGDSALYFCASSPSDRVHEQYFGPGTRLTVT.

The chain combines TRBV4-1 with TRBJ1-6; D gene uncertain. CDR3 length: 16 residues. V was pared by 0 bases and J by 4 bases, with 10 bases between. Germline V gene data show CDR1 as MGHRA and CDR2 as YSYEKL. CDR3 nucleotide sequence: TGCGCCAGCAGCCAAGATTCGGGGATTTATAATTCACCCCTCCACTTT. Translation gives CASSQDSGIYNSPLHF.

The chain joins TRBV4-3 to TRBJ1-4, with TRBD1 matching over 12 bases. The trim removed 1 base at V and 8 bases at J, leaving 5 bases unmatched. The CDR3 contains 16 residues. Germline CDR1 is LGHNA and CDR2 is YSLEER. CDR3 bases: TGCGCCAGCAGCCAAGCCCATGGGACAGGGGGCGAAAAACTGTTTTTT. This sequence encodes CASSQAHGTGGEKLFF.

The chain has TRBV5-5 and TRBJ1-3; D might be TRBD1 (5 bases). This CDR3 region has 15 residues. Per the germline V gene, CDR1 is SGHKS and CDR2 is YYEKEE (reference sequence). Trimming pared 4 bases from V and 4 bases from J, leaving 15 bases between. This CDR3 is CASSPGPGIGNTIYF. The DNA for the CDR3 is TGTGCCAGCAGCCCCGGTCCAGGGATAGGAAACACCATATATTTT.

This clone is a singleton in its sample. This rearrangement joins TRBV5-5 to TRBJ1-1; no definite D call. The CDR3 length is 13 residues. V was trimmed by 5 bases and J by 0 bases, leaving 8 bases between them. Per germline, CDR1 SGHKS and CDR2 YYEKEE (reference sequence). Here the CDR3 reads CASSRQVNTEAFF. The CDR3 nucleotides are TGTGCCAGCAGTCGGCAGGTGAACACTGAAGCTTTCTTT. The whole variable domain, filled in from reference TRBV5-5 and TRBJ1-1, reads DAGVTQSPTHLIKTRGQQVTLRCSPISGHKSVSWYQQVLGQGPQFIFQYYEKEERGRGNFPDRFSARQFPNYSSELNVNALLLGDSALYLCASSRQVNTEAFFGQGTRLTVV.

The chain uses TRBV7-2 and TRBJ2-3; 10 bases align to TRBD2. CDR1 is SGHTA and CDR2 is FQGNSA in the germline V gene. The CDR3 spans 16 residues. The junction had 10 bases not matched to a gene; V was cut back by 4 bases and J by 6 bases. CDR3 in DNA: TGTGCCAGCAGCTCACCACTAGCGGGGTTTATGGATACGCAGTATTTT. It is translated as CASSSPLAGFMDTQYF.

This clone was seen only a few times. The DNA for the CDR3 is TGTGCCTGGAGGCCCCGGACTAGCGGGGGTAATGAGCAGTTCTTC. Protein product: CAWRPRTSGGNEQFF. This chain uses TRBV30 with TRBJ2-1; 13 bases agree with TRBD2. From germline, CDR1 is GTSNPN and CDR2 SVGIG (reference sequence). This CDR3 spans 15 amino acids. Germline trimming cut 3 bases from V and 7 bases from J; bases unmatched to any gene: 6.

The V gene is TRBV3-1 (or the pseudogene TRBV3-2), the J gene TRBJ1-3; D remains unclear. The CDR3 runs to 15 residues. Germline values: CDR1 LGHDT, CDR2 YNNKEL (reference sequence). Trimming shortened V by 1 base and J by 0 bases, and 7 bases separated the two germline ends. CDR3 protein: CASSQVILSGNTIYF. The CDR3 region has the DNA TGTGCCAGCAGCCAAGTTATCCTCTCTGGAAACACCATATATTTT.